The rows below give T cell receptor beta chains drawn from one sample of a study of CD8 T cells in ankylosing spondylitis. TCRdb re-called the 5' RACE reads through MiXCR, storing one row per CDR3 protein. The sample lists 150,000 to 250,000 distinct CDR3 sequences, 9.5% to 15% occurring once. Sample: blood, either unsorted or a sorted T cell fraction (not recorded which). The receptors here all came from a male donor with ankylosing spondylitis or in good health (not recorded which). CDR3s include the opening cysteine and the closing phenylalanine or tryptophan. The order of the fields is J gene, CDR3 length, V gene, clone size, D gene, CDR3 protein, CDR3 DNA. The D gene is left open where the match is weak. Size is omitted from some rows. Given values are once, few, many or a class for expanded clones.

TRBJ2-3	15	TRBV5-1	.	.	CASSLRQASTDTQYF	TGCGCCAGCAGCCTAAGACAGGCTAGCACAGATACGCAGTATTTT
TRBJ2-7	15	TRBV6-5	few	.	CASSYDTGSSYEQYF	TGTGCCAGCAGTTACGATACTGGGAGCTCCTACGAGCAGTACTTC
TRBJ2-3	16	TRBV7-8	.	.	CASSILYLASTDTQYF	TGTGCCAGCAGCATACTATACTTAGCCTCCACAGATACGCAGTATTTT
TRBJ2-7	14	TRBV10-2	.	.	CASSGTEGGYEQYF	TGCGCCAGCAGTGGGACAGAGGGAGGCTACGAGCAGTACTTC
TRBJ2-5	16	TRBV28	.	.	CASRFHSDRYQETQYF	TGTGCCAGCAGATTCCACTCGGACCGGTACCAAGAGACCCAGTACTTC
TRBJ1-2	15	TRBV27	few	.	CASSLRGGSNYGYTF	TGTGCCAGCAGTTTACGGGGGGGTTCTAACTATGGCTACACCTTC
TRBJ2-7	15	TRBV20-1	few	TRBD2	CSANLLASSSYEQYF	TGCAGTGCTAACCTACTAGCGTCGAGCTCCTACGAGCAGTACTTC
TRBJ2-7	16	TRBV12-3/TRBV12-4	few	.	CASSLRRGPRSYEQYF	TGTGCCAGCAGTTTGCGGCGGGGCCCCAGGTCCTACGAGCAGTACTTC
TRBJ2-1	16	TRBV5-8	few	.	CASSLRADRGHNEQFF	TGTGCCAGCAGCTTGAGGGCCGATCGCGGTCACAATGAGCAGTTCTTC
TRBJ2-1	15	TRBV6-1	.	TRBD1	CASNSRDRTYNEQFF	TGTGCCAGCAACTCCCGGGACAGGACTTACAATGAGCAGTTCTTC
TRBJ2-2	12	TRBV10-3	.	.	CAIKDGSGELFF	TGTGCCATCAAGGACGGCTCCGGGGAGCTGTTTTTT
TRBJ2-7	12	TRBV6-2/TRBV6-3	.	.	CASSYSRLEQYF	TGTGCCAGCAGTTACTCGAGACTGGAGCAGTACTTC
TRBJ1-1	13	TRBV30	few	.	CAWIGTGNTEAFF	TGTGCCTGGATCGGGACCGGGAACACTGAAGCTTTCTTT
TRBJ2-7	13	TRBV3-1	many	.	CASSPAGAYEQYF	TGTGCCAGCAGCCCAGCAGGGGCCTACGAGCAGTACTTC
TRBJ2-2	10	TRBV7-8	.	.	CASTPLELFF	TGTGCCAGCACCCCGCTGGAGCTGTTTTTT
TRBJ2-3	16	TRBV7-8	.	TRBD2	CASSPQGLAGTDTQYF	TGTGCCAGCAGCCCCCAGGGACTAGCGGGGACAGATACGCAGTATTTT
TRBJ2-7	16	TRBV6-1	few	TRBD1	CASSDPRDRRSYEQYF	TGTGCCAGCAGTGACCCCAGGGACAGGCGATCTTACGAGCAGTACTTC
TRBJ2-2	16	TRBV18	.	.	CASSPSAGGEAGELFF	TGTGCCAGCTCACCCTCGGCCGGGGGCGAGGCCGGGGAGCTGTTTTTT